This is a list of T cell receptor beta chains from one sample in a study of T-cell reconstitution after alpha-beta-depleted transplantation in children. TCRdb passed the PCR reads through MiXCR, listing each CDR3 protein once. Here the sample spans around 600,000 distinct CDR3 sequences, roughly 17% being singletons. The material sequenced was PBMCs from the stem cell graft donor, taken from the stem cell graft. The origin of the receptors is a human donor who donated a stem cell graft to a child with acute myeloid leukemia. Both conserved end residues are part of each CDR3. A D gene is named only where the DNA matches it firmly. Rows may omit the clone size; those that give it use once, few, many or a size class.

-,TRBV20-1,15,many,TRBJ1-3,CSARDKAGSGNTIYF,TGCAGTGCTAGAGATAAAGCGGGCTCTGGAAACACCATATATTTT
TRBD1,TRBV7-6,15,many,TRBJ1-2,CASSARDRVDYGYTF,TGTGCCAGCAGCGCCCGGGACAGGGTGGACTATGGCTACACCTTC
TRBD2,TRBV11-2,20,few,TRBJ2-1,CASSLGNLAGGASLYNEQFF,TGTGCCAGCAGCTTAGGAAATCTAGCGGGGGGGGCTTCCCTCTACAATGAGCAGTTCTTC
TRBD2,TRBV5-4,16,-,TRBJ2-1,CASSLSSGGIHNEQFF,TGTGCCAGCAGCTTGAGTAGCGGGGGGATTCACAATGAGCAGTTCTTC
-,TRBV20-1,15,-,TRBJ2-1,CSAPGAAGSYNEQFF,TGCAGTGCTCCGGGGGCTGCCGGGTCCTACAATGAGCAGTTCTTC
-,TRBV6-1,17,-,TRBJ1-2,CASGNRRDGFPNYGYTF,TGTGCCAGCGGAAACCGCCGGGACGGATTCCCTAACTATGGCTACACCTTC
-,TRBV29-1,13,few,TRBJ1-2,CSVEDSPGDGYTF,TGCAGCGTTGAAGATTCGCCAGGAGATGGCTACACCTTC
TRBD1,TRBV11-2,14,-,TRBJ1-5,CASSLSDRVQPQHF,TGTGCCAGCAGCTTATCCGACAGGGTTCAGCCCCAGCATTTT
TRBD2,TRBV20-1,17,-,TRBJ2-3,CSARPLTSGGVRDTQYF,TGCAGTGCTAGACCTTTGACTAGCGGGGGGGTAAGAGATACGCAGTATTTT
TRBD2,TRBV6-5,14,many,TRBJ2-7,CASTFPGASGEQYF,TGTGCCAGCACTTTCCCCGGGGCTAGCGGGGAGCAGTACTTC
-,TRBV5-8,16,-,TRBJ2-1,CASSVDGGLSYNEQFF,TGTGCCAGCAGCGTCGACGGGGGCCTCTCCTACAATGAGCAGTTCTTC
-,TRBV7-2,14,-,TRBJ2-5,CASTTRGSKETQYF,TGTGCCAGCACCACAAGGGGGTCGAAAGAGACCCAGTACTTC
TRBD1,TRBV7-2,16,few,TRBJ2-3,CASSPWDRAGTDTQYF,TGTGCCAGCAGCCCTTGGGACAGGGCGGGCACAGATACGCAGTATTTT
-,TRBV15,16,-,TRBJ1-4,CATSRAFLATNEKLFF,TGTGCCACCAGCAGAGCATTCCTTGCAACTAATGAAAAACTGTTTTTT
-,TRBV6-1,16,-,TRBJ2-3,CASSDGQVQGTDTQYF,TGTGCCAGCAGTGATGGGCAGGTCCAGGGCACAGATACGCAGTATTTT
-,TRBV29-1,17,many,TRBJ2-3,CSVEGQLALASPDTQYF,TGCAGCGTTGAAGGGCAGCTAGCACTGGCTAGCCCAGATACGCAGTATTTT
-,TRBV5-1,14,few,TRBJ2-4,CASSLDQGRNIQYF,TGCGCCAGCAGCTTGGATCAGGGCCGGAACATTCAGTACTTC
-,TRBV7-9,11,few,TRBJ2-5,CASSGAGTQYF,TGTGCCAGCAGCGGGGCGGGGACCCAGTACTTC
-,TRBV4-3,14,few,TRBJ1-2,CASSPEWPSRGYTF,TGCGCCAGCAGCCCTGAGTGGCCATCGCGGGGCTACACCTTC
TRBD1,TRBV29-1,13,few,TRBJ2-3,CSVAGTGADTQYF,TGCAGCGTTGCGGGGACAGGTGCAGATACGCAGTATTTT
TRBD1,TRBV7-6,17,few,TRBJ2-3,CASSLVISGQGTDTQYF,TGTGCCAGCAGCTTAGTCATTTCGGGACAGGGGACAGATACGCAGTATTTT
-,TRBV28,13,-,TRBJ1-1,CASMIGGRIEAFF,TGTGCCAGCATGATAGGAGGGCGCATTGAAGCTTTCTTT
TRBD2,TRBV11-1,13,-,TRBJ2-7,CASRNQRGNEQYF,TGTGCCAGCAGGAATCAGCGGGGGAACGAGCAGTACTTC
-,TRBV5-1,13,-,TRBJ1-2,CASSLGPLYGYTF,TGCGCCAGCAGCTTGGGGCCTCTCTATGGCTACACCTTC
-,TRBV29-1,13,-,TRBJ2-1,CSGRVGSYNEQFF,TGCAGCGGTCGCGTGGGCTCCTACAATGAGCAGTTCTTC
-,TRBV20-1,15,-,TRBJ1-6,CSAPSRGVDNSPLHF,TGCAGTGCCCCCTCACGAGGAGTGGATAATTCACCCCTCCACTTT
TRBD1,TRBV7-9,15,few,TRBJ2-1,CASSFTGTGNNEQFF,TGTGCCAGCAGCTTTACCGGGACAGGGAATAATGAGCAGTTCTTC
TRBD2,TRBV7-2,16,many,TRBJ2-7,CASSASLRAGDYEQYF,TGTGCCAGCAGCGCATCTTTGAGAGCGGGAGACTACGAGCAGTACTTC
TRBD2,TRBV29-1,12,many,TRBJ2-7,CSARASGYEQYF,TGCAGCGCCCGGGCTAGCGGATACGAGCAGTACTTC
TRBD2,TRBV5-1,19,many,TRBJ2-2,CASSPYGTSGAPNTGELFF,TGCGCCAGCAGCCCGTACGGGACTAGCGGGGCCCCGAACACCGGGGAGCTGTTTTTT
-,TRBV9,15,few,TRBJ2-1,CASSAAENAYNEQFF,TGTGCCAGCAGCGCAGCGGAGAATGCCTACAATGAGCAGTTCTTC
TRBD2,TRBV20-1,12,many,TRBJ2-5,CSSRLAEETQYF,TGCAGTTCGCGACTAGCGGAAGAGACCCAGTACTTC
-,TRBV28,14,few,TRBJ2-5,CASSFGSGQETQYF,TGTGCCAGCAGTTTCGGTAGCGGCCAAGAGACCCAGTACTTC